This T cell receptor beta chain was profiled in a study of shared T cell receptors in the human thymus. TCRdb's table, derived via immunoSEQ multiplex PCR, lists solely in-frame clones and lacks some. The sample contains 540,000 or so clones, about 84% of which appear only once. The sample was also reused in another study, on human thymus T cells.

This receptor was obtained from a boy under two years old with a congenital heart defect. Sequencing was carried out using thymocytes.

In DNA form, the CDR3 reads TGCGCCAGCAGTGAAGGGGGCACTGAAGCTTTCTTT. Its protein product is CASSEGGTEAFF. The chain recombines TRBV10-1 with TRBJ1-1, with a tentative D call TRBD1 (6 bases). Trimming pared 3 bases from V and 4 bases from J, leaving 6 bases between. This CDR3 has 12 amino acids. Germline V gene sequence: CDR1 WNHNN, CDR2 SYGVQD (reference sequence).